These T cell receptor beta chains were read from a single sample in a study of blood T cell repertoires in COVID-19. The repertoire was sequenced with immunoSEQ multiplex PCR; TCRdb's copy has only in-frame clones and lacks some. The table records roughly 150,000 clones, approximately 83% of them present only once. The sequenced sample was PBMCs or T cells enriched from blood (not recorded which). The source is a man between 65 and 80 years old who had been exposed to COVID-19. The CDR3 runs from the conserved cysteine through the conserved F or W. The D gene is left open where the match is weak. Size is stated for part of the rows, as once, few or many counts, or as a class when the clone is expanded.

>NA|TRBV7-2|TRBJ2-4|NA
CAIAQGAKNIQYF
TGTGCCATCGCCCAGGGAGCCAAAAACATTCAGTACTTC
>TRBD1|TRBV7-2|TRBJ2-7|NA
CASSDPLGQGFSEQYF
TGTGCCAGCAGCGATCCATTGGGACAGGGGTTTTCCGAGCAGTACTTC
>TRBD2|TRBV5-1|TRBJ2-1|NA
CASSSASSGAYNEQFF
TGCGCCAGCAGCTCCGCTTCTAGCGGGGCCTACAATGAGCAGTTCTTC
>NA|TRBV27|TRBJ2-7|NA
CASSSGRSSYEQYF
TGTGCCAGCAGTTCAGGGCGGAGCTCCTACGAGCAGTACTTC
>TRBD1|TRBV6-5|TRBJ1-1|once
CASTPTGLMNTEAFF
TGTGCCAGCACCCCGACAGGGCTCATGAACACTGAAGCTTTCTTT
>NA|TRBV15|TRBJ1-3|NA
CATSRDPGYSGNTIYF
TGTGCCACCAGCAGAGATCCGGGATACTCTGGAAACACCATATATTTT
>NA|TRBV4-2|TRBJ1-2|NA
CASSQDIGGGAGYTF
TGTGCCAGCAGCCAAGATATCGGCGGGGGCGCTGGCTACACCTTC
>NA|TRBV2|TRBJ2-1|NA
CASSKDMGNEQFF
TGTGCCAGCAGCAAAGACATGGGCAATGAGCAGTTCTTC
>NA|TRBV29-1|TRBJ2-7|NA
CSVEERGAPYEQYF
TGCAGCGTTGAAGAGCGGGGCGCACCCTACGAGCAGTACTTC
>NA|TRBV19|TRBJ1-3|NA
CASTWERGGRNTIYF
TGTGCCAGTACTTGGGAACGCGGGGGGCGAAACACCATATATTTT
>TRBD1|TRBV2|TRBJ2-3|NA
CASSTRQGQGDTQYF
TGTGCCAGCTCGACAAGACAGGGTCAAGGAGATACGCAGTATTTT
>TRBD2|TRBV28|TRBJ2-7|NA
CASRRGGGYEQYF
TGTGCCAGTCGCCGGGGGGGCGGCTACGAGCAGTACTTC
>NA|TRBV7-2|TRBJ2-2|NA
CASSPLAGTGELFF
TGTGCCAGCAGCCCCCTGGCGGGAACCGGGGAGCTGTTTTTT
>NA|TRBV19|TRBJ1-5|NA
CATSEEGRQPQHF
TGTGCCACCAGCGAGGAGGGACGTCAGCCCCAGCATTTT
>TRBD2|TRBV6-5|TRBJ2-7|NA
CASSFGGTYEQYF
TGTGCCAGCAGTTTCGGGGGGACCTACGAGCAGTACTTC
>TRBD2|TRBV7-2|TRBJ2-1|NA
CASSPLAGGAYNEQFF
TGTGCCAGCAGCCCTCTAGCGGGAGGGGCGTACAATGAGCAGTTCTTC
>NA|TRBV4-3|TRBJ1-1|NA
CASSQDGRGTEAFF
TGCGCCAGCAGCCAAGATGGACGGGGCACTGAAGCTTTCTTT
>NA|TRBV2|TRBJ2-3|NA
CASTVVIDTQYF
TGTGCCAGCACCGTCGTTATAGATACGCAGTATTTT
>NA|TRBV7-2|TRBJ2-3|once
CASSLRSFSTDTQYF
TGTGCCAGCAGCCTCAGATCTTTTAGCACAGATACGCAGTATTTT
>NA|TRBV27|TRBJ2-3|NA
CASKDTNTDTQYF
TGTGCCAGCAAAGACACGAACACAGATACGCAGTATTTT
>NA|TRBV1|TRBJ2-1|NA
CTSSQVSYHEQFF
TGCACCAGCAGCCAAGTCTCTTATCATGAGCAGTTCTTC
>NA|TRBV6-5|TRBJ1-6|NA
CASSPPTPNSPLHF
TGTGCCAGCAGTCCCCCCACTCCTAATTCACCCCTCCACTTT
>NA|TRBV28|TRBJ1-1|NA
CASSLLSTEAFF
TGTGCCAGCAGTTTACTTTCCACTGAAGCTTTCTTT
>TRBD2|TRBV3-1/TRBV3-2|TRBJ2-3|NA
CASSHTLAGGYLRTDTQYF
TGTGCCAGCAGCCACACACTAGCGGGAGGCTACCTCCGCACAGATACGCAGTATTTT
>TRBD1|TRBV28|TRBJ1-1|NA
CASSRQGRGTEAFF
TGTGCCAGCAGTCGACAGGGTCGGGGCACTGAAGCTTTCTTT
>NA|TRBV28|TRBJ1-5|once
CASVGEFSNQPQHF
TGTGCCAGTGTTGGGGAGTTTAGCAATCAGCCCCAGCATTTT
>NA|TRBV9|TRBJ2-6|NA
CASSGPQGTHSGANVLTF
TGTGCCAGCAGCGGCCCACAGGGCACCCACTCTGGGGCCAACGTCCTGACTTTC
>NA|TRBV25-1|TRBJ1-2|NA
CASSERQVDGYTF
TGTGCCAGCAGTGAAAGGCAGGTGGATGGCTACACCTTC
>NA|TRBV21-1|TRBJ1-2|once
CASTSGTVWAGYTF
TGTGCCAGCACCTCGGGGACAGTATGGGCTGGCTACACCTTC
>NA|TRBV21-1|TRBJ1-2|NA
CASSTLGGEDYGYTF
TGTGCCAGCAGCACCTTGGGGGGGGAGGACTATGGCTACACCTTC
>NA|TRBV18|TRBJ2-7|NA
CASSPPHPLYEQYF
TGTGCCAGCTCACCACCCCATCCACTGTACGAGCAGTACTTC
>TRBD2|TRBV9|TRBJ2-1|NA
CASSWIGTSGNVEQFF
TGTGCCAGCAGCTGGATCGGGACTAGCGGGAATGTTGAGCAGTTCTTC
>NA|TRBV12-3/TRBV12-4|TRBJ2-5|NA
CATSRGPGTQYF
TGTGCCACCTCTCGGGGTCCAGGGACCCAGTACTTC
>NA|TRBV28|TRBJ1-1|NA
CASRGPYGGSGTEAFF
TGTGCCAGCAGAGGCCCGTATGGGGGGTCTGGAACTGAAGCTTTCTTT
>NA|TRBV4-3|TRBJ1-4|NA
CASSQDRQGGEKLFF
TGCGCCAGCAGCCAAGATCGGCAGGGTGGTGAAAAACTGTTTTTT
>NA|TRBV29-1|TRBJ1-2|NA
CSVAGGRASNYGYTF
TGCAGCGTTGCCGGCGGGAGGGCGTCTAACTATGGCTACACCTTC
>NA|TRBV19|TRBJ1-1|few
CASSRQNTEAFF
TGTGCCAGTTCTCGACAGAACACTGAAGCTTTCTTT
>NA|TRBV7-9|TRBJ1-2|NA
CASSLLQAHADYGYTF
TGTGCCAGCAGCTTACTACAGGCCCACGCGGACTATGGCTACACCTTC
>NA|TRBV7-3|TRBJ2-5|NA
CASSFTTGETQYF
TGTGCCAGCAGCTTTACCACAGGGGAGACCCAGTACTTC
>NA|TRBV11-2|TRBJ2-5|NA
CASSKGGFETQYF
TGTGCCAGCAGCAAAGGAGGTTTCGAGACCCAGTACTTC
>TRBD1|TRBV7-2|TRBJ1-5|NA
CASSLTGALGEPQHF
TGTGCCAGCAGCTTGACAGGGGCCCTAGGAGAGCCCCAGCATTTT
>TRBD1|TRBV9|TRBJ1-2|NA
CASSVGQGLYGYTF
TGTGCCAGCAGCGTAGGACAGGGGCTCTATGGCTACACCTTC
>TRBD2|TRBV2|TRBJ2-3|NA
CASNAGVTDTQYF
TGTGCCAGCAACGCGGGGGTCACAGATACGCAGTATTTT
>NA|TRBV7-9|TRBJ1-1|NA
CASSLLQPNTEAFF
TGTGCCAGCAGCTTATTACAGCCGAACACTGAAGCTTTCTTT
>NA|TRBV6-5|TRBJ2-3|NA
CASSDSATDTQYF
TGTGCCAGCAGTGACTCAGCCACAGATACGCAGTATTTT
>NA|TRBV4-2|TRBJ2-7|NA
CASSPDWTNYEQYF
TGTGCCAGCAGCCCCGACTGGACTAACTACGAGCAGTACTTC
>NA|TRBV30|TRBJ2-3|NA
CAWSSRAGLGTDTQYF
TGTGCCTGGAGCTCAAGGGCGGGCCTCGGGACAGATACGCAGTATTTT
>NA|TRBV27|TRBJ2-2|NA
CASSLLARNTGELFF
TGTGCCAGCAGTTTGCTAGCGCGCAACACCGGGGAGCTGTTTTTT
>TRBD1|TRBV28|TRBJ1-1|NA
CASSPFRGGVNTEAFF
TGTGCCAGCAGCCCTTTTCGAGGGGGCGTGAACACTGAAGCTTTCTTT
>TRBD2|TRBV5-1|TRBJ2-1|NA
CASSLAGTNEQFF
TGCGCCAGCAGCCTAGCGGGTACCAATGAGCAGTTCTTC
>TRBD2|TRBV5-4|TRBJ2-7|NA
CASSLRVGAGGPSYEQYF
TGTGCCAGCAGCTTGCGGGTTGGAGCGGGAGGGCCTTCCTACGAGCAGTACTTC